The present T cell receptor beta chain was sequenced within a study of T cells after yellow fever vaccination. Study-wide results and caveats: Within FACS-sorted repertoires, abundant clonotypes contaminating from the bulk population could be present. The secondary response was weaker, and its peak arrived faster, on day 5 versus 15. After the booster, over 95% of CD4 and just over 85% of CD8 primary-response clones were re-detected.

This clonotype came up a few times. Its cognate antigen is unknown. Trimming stripped 5 bases from V and 0 bases from J, with 15 bases between. The germline CDR1 and CDR2 sequences are SGHRS and YFSETQ. The CDR3 is 15 residues long. 5'RACE template switching added a universal primer site and UMIs to TCR cDNA. TCRdb fed the 5' RACE reads into MiXCR, producing one record per CDR3 protein. The sample shows nearly 300,000 distinct CDR3 sequences, 7.5% to 9.5% of them seen only once. This chain joins TRBV5-1 and TRBJ2-7, with D uncertain. The clonotype comes from a man younger than 35 who received the YFV17D yellow fever vaccine. Material: CD4+ T cells sorted from PBMCs, obtained 5 days after the yellow fever booster vaccination. CDR3 in DNA: TGCGCCAGCAGTGATGGAACAGCGAGCTCCTACGAGCAGTACGTC. This translates into CASSDGTASSYEQYV.